There are many counts of the clone carrying this T cell receptor (beta chain). The CDR3 is made up of 16 amino acids. Germline V lookup: CDR1 SGHVS, CDR2 FQNEAQ. V trimming: 5 bases; J trimming: 6 bases; junction bases outside the gene matches: 10. The sample originates from a study of early T cells in non-severe SARS-CoV-2 infection. MiXCR, run by TCRdb on the 5' RACE reads, gives a single entry per CDR3 protein. The repertoire includes tens of thousands of distinct CDR3 sequences, more than 9% of them detected once, and around 8% sits in the top ten. Sequenced material: whole blood, taken at baseline. This TCR was recovered from an adult who was a healthcare worker with PCR-confirmed SARS-CoV-2 infection or an uninfected control (not recorded which). The chain has TRBV7-8 and TRBJ2-3; 11 nucleotides agree with TRBD2. This CDR3 is CASSELAGGPGDTQYF. DNA for the CDR3: TGTGCCAGCAGCGAGTTAGCGGGAGGGCCGGGGGATACGCAGTATTTT.